This T cell receptor (beta chain) was found in a study of cytomegalovirus exposure and HLA in healthy donors. General observations from the study: V- and J-gene trimming of TCR beta was linked (in a later analysis) to a missense DCLRE1C variant. Several V segments, TRBV6-2 and TRBV6-3 among them, could not be told apart and were dropped.

As to this clone: Its antigen is unknown.

Germline-derived CDR1 and CDR2 are MGHRA and YSYEKL. This CDR3 is built from 13 residues. The V and J ends lost 4 bases and 5 bases respectively, with 11 bases between them. Researchers ran the PCR with 60 Vbeta and 13 Jbeta primers. Sequencing was performed with immunoSEQ multiplex PCR; in TCRdb, only in-frame clones are kept and a portion is missing. The sample has more than 90,000 clones, roughly three quarters seen once; the top ten hold over 3.5%. The TCR comes from a man aged 35 to 55 in good health and CMV-seronegative. The sample consisted of PBMCs. The chain has TRBV4-1 and TRBJ1-2; tentative D call: TRBD1 (6 bases). CDR3 in amino acids: CASSPRTDYGYTF. CDR3 nucleotides: TGCGCCAGCAGCCCCAGGACAGATTATGGCTACACCTTC.